The T cell receptor (beta chain) under discussion was sequenced for a study of blood T cell repertoires in COVID-19. Produced via immunoSEQ multiplex PCR; TCRdb's table is partial and in-frame only. The sample yields 65,000 to 80,000 clones, more than 70% seen once. This clone has a single count. The CDR3 runs to 13 residues. The V end lost 7 bases, the J end lost 2 bases, and 14 bases lay between the germline ends. Germline loops: CDR1 SQVTM, CDR2 ANQGSEA. The sequence came from a man aged 70 or older with active or convalescent COVID-19. Sequenced sample: peripheral blood. The chain combines TRBV29-1 with TRBJ1-2; no clear D gene. The CDR3 here is CSAGEGKNYGYTF. For the CDR3, the DNA is TGCAGCGCCGGGGAGGGAAAAAACTATGGCTACACCTTC. Combining the CDR3 with reference TRBV29-1 and TRBJ1-2 gives the whole variable domain SAVISQKPSRDICQRGTSLTIQCQVDSQVTMMFWYRQQPGQSLTLIATANQGSEATYESGFVIDKFPISRPNLTFSTLTVSNMSPEDSSIYLCSAGEGKNYGYTFGSGTRLTVV.